This T cell receptor (beta chain) was observed in a study of T cell responses to AZD1222 COVID-19 vaccine. Findings and limits, study-wide: Repertoires were obtained solely post-peak T cell response.

The V end was cut by 5 bases, the J end by 3 bases, with 25 bases between. Per germline, CDR1 SGHTA and CDR2 FQGNSA. The CDR3 is made up of 18 amino acids. Sequenced by immunoSEQ multiplex PCR; TCRdb stores in-frame clones only, minus some. The sample has about 140,000 clones, approximately 86% seen once. As regards this clone: The antigen remains unidentified.

The sequence was obtained from an adult in good health. The chain has TRBV7-2 and TRBJ1-2, with D possibly matching TRBD1 (5 bases). Here the sequenced sample was peripheral blood, taken on day 0 of AZD1222 vaccination. CDR3 sequence: CASSVTSGTVTRDYGYTF. CDR3 DNA: TGTGCCAGCAGCGTAACTTCCGGGACCGTTACGAGGGACTATGGCTACACCTTC.